This is a list of T cell receptor beta chains from one sample in a study of blood T cell repertoires in COVID-19. TCRdb's copy holds only in-frame clones and misses some; the assay was immunoSEQ multiplex PCR. Of about 100,000 clones in the sample, around 85% are singletons; the top ten hold 2.7%. The sample was PBMCs or T cells enriched from blood (not recorded which). All receptors come from a woman between 50 and 59 years old who had recovered from COVID-19. Each CDR3 is given with its conserved first and last residue. D genes are given only for firm matches. Size values are once, few and many counts, or a class for expanded clones, and some rows have none.

DNA	CDR3	V	J	size	D
TGTGCCAGCAGCCAAGATGCTAGCGGCTACGAGCAGTACTTC	CASSQDASGYEQYF	TRBV3-1/TRBV3-2	TRBJ2-7	-	TRBD2
TGTGCCTGGAGAAGCAGGAACTCCTACGAGCAGTACTTC	CAWRSRNSYEQYF	TRBV30	TRBJ2-7	-	-
TGTGCCAGCAGTTTACCTAGTGATACGCAGTATTTT	CASSLPSDTQYF	TRBV12-3/TRBV12-4	TRBJ2-3	-	-
TGTGCCAGCAGTCGACAGGGAATCCAGCCCCAGCATTTT	CASSRQGIQPQHF	TRBV6-5	TRBJ1-5	-	TRBD1
TGCGCCAGCAGCACCGATGCGACAGGCCCAACCTACGAGCAGTACTTC	CASSTDATGPTYEQYF	TRBV5-1	TRBJ2-7	-	-
TGTGCCACCGCCACCGAGGTCCAAGAGACCCAGTACTTC	CATATEVQETQYF	TRBV27	TRBJ2-5	-	-
TGTGCCAGCAGCTTAAGAGGGAACACCGGGGAGCTGTTTTTT	CASSLRGNTGELFF	TRBV11-3	TRBJ2-2	-	-
TGTGCCAGTAGTATGGGACAGGGCAACACTGAAGCTTTCTTT	CASSMGQGNTEAFF	TRBV19	TRBJ1-1	-	TRBD1
TGTGCCAGCAGCGAAACTAGCAGCCTAGCCAAAAACATTCAGTACTTC	CASSETSSLAKNIQYF	TRBV9	TRBJ2-4	-	-
TGTGCCACCGTGGGCAGGGGAAACACTGAAGCTTTCTTT	CATVGRGNTEAFF	TRBV24-1	TRBJ1-1	-	-
TGCAGCGTTGCCCGGACAGAAGAAGCTTTCTTT	CSVARTEEAFF	TRBV29-1	TRBJ1-1	-	-
TGTGCCAGCAGCCCATACGGCGGGACTTCTGCGGAGACCCAGTACTTC	CASSPYGGTSAETQYF	TRBV7-8	TRBJ2-5	-	-
TGTGCCACCAGCAACCAGCGGGGGGGCCGGGGTGAGCAGTTCTTC	CATSNQRGGRGEQFF	TRBV15	TRBJ2-1	-	TRBD2
TGTGCCACCAGTGAGATGGGGCTAAAGACCCAGTACTTC	CATSEMGLKTQYF	TRBV24-1	TRBJ2-5	-	-
TGTGCCAGCCACAAAGGGACAGCCTATGGCTACACCTTC	CASHKGTAYGYTF	TRBV6-5	TRBJ1-2	few	TRBD1
TGTGCCAGCAGCTTAGATCCCCGAGTTGATGAGCAGTTCTTC	CASSLDPRVDEQFF	TRBV7-8	TRBJ2-1	-	-
TGTGCCAGCAGTGAATTGGTGGGACTAGCGGGAGAAAACACCGGGGAGCTGTTTTTT	CASSELVGLAGENTGELFF	TRBV2	TRBJ2-2	-	TRBD2
TGTGCCAGCAGCTTGAATACAGCGAACACTGAAGCTTTCTTT	CASSLNTANTEAFF	TRBV5-6	TRBJ1-1	-	-
TGCGCCAGCAGCCTCCCCGGGACTAGCAGAAATGAGCAGTTCTTC	CASSLPGTSRNEQFF	TRBV5-1	TRBJ2-1	-	TRBD2
TGTGCCAGCAGCCAAGATTTAGCGGGGGGTTCAGATACGCAGTATTTT	CASSQDLAGGSDTQYF	TRBV3-1/TRBV3-2	TRBJ2-3	-	TRBD2
TGTGCCACCACGACAGGGATTCCTTCTGGCTACACCTTC	CATTTGIPSGYTF	TRBV19	TRBJ1-2	-	TRBD1
TGCGCCAGCAGCTCACTAGGAACTAACGAGCAGTACTTC	CASSSLGTNEQYF	TRBV5-1	TRBJ2-7	-	-
TGTGCCAGCAGCGAACTAGCGGGAAAGAATGAGCAGTTCTTC	CASSELAGKNEQFF	TRBV28	TRBJ2-1	once	TRBD2
TGTGCCAGCAGTTACCCGGGTGAGCAGTTCTTC	CASSYPGEQFF	TRBV6-5	TRBJ2-1	-	-